The source of this T cell receptor (beta chain) is a study of low-dose radiotherapy and immunotherapy resistance in tumors. Study context: Every two weeks patients got nivolumab 240 mg flat dose, plus ipilimumab 1 mg/kg every six weeks, intravenously. Oral administration of aspirin 300 mg daily occurred for four cycles, commencing at cycle 1 day 1.

TRAV- and TRBV-specific primers were used for first-strand cDNA, which covered alpha and beta chains. For amplifying TCRs, the PCR ran for around 20 cycles with Phusion, which was used together with a constant-region primer and the adapter on the V primers. mRNA, after isolation, was amplified by in vitro transcription. TCRdb passed the reads through MiXCR, listing each CDR3 protein once. This repertoire shows tens of thousands of distinct CDR3 sequences, more than 7.5% found once; its top ten account for under 1.1%. This clonotype was detected ten times or more. Trimming left V 3 bases short and J 0 bases short, with 9 bases between. The V gene's germline CDR1 is MNHEY and CDR2 SVGAGI. This CDR3 has 16 amino acids. Time point reported: before trial treatment.

V gene TRBV6-5 combines with J gene TRBJ2-6, with D unresolved. The sequence was collected from a male donor with prostate cancer. The sample consisted of PBMCs, taken before treatment. DNA for the CDR3: TGTGCCAGCAGTTATCGGCGTAGCTCTGGGGCCAACGTCCTGACTTTC. This encodes CASSYRRSSGANVLTF.